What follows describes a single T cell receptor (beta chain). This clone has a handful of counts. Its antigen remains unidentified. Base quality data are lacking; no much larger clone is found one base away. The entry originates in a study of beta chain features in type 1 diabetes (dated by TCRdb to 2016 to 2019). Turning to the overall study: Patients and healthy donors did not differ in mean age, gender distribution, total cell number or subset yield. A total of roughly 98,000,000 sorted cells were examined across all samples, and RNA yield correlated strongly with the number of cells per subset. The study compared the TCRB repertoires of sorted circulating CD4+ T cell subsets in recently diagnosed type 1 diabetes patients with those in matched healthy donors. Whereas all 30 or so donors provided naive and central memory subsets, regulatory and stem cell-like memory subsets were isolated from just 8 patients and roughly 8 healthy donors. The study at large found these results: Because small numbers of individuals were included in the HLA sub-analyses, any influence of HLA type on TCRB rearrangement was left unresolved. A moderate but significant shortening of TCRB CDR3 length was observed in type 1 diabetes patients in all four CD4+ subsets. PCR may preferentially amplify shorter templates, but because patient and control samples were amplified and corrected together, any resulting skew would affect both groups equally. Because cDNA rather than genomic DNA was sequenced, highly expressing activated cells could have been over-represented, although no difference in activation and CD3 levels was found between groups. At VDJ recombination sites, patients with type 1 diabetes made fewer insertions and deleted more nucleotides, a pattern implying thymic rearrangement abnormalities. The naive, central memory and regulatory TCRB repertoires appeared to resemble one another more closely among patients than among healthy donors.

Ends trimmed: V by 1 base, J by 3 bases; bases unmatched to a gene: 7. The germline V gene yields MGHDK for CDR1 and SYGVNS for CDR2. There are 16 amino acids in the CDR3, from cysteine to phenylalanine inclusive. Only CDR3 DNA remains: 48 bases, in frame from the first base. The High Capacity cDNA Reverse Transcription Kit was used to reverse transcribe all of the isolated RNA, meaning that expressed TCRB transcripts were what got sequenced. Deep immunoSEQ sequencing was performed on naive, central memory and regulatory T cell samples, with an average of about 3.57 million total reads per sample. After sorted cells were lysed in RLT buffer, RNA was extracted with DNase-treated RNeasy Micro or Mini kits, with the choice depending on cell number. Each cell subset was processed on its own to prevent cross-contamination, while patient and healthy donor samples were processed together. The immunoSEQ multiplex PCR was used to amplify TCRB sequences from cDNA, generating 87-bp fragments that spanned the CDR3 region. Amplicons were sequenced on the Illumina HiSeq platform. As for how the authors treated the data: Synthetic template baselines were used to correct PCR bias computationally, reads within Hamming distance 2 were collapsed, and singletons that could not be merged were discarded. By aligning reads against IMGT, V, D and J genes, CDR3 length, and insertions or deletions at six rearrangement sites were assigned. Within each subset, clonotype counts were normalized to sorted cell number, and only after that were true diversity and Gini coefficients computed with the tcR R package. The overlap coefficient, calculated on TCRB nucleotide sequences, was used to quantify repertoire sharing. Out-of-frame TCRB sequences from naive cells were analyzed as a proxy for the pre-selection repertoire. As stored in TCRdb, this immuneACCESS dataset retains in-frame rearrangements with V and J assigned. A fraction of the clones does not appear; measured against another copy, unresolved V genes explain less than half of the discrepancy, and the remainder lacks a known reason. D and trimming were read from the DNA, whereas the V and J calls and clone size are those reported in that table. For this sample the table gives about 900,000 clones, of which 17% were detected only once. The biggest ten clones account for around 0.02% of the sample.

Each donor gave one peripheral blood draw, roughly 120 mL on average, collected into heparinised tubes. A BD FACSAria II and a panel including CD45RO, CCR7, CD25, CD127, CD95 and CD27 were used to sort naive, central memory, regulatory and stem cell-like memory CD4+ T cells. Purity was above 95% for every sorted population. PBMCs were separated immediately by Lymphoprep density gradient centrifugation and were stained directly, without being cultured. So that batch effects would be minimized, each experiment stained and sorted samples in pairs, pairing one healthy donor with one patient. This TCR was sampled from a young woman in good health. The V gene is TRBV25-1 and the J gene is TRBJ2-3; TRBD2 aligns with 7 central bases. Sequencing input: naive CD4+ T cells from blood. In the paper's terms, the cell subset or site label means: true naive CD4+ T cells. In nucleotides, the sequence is TGTGCCAGCAGTGAATGGAGGGGAGGGCAGACAGATACGCAGTATTTT. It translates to CASSEWRGGQTDTQYF.